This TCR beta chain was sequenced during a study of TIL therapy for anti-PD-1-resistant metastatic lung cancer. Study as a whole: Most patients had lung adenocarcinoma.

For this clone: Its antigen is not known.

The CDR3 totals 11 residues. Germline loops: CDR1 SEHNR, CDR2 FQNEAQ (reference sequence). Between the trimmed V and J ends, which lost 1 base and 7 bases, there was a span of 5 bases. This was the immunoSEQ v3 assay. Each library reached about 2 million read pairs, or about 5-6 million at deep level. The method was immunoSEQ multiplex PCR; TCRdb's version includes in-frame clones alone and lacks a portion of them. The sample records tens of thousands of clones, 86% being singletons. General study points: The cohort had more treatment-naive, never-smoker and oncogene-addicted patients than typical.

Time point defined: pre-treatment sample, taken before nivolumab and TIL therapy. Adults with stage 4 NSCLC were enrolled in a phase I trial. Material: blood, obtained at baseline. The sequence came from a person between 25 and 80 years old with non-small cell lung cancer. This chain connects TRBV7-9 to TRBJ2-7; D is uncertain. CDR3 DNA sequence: TGTGCCAGCAGCTTAGTGGGAGAGCAGTACTTC. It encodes CASSLVGEQYF. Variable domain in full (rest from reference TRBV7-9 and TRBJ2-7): DTGVSQNPRHKITKRGQNVTFRCDPISEHNRLYWYRQTLGQGPEFLTYFQNEAQLEKSRLLSDRFSAERPKGSFSTLEIQRTEQGDSAMYLCASSLVGEQYFGPGTRLTVT.